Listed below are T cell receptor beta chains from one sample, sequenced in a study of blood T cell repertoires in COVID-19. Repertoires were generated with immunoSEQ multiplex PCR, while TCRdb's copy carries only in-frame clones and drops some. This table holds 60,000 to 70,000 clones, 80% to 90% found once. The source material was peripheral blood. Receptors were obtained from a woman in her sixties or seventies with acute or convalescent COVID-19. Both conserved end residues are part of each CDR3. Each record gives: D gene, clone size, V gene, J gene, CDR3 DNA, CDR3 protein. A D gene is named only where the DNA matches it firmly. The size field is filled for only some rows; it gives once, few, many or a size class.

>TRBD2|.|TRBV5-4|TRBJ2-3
TGTGCCAGCAGCCCAAGGACTAGCGGGGCCTCAGATACGCAGTATTTT
CASSPRTSGASDTQYF
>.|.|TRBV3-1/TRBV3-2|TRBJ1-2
TGTGCCAGCAGCCAAGATGAGGAAGGCTATGGCTACACCTTC
CASSQDEEGYGYTF
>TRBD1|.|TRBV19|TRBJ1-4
TGTGCCAGTAGGAAACAGGGGACTAATGAAAAACTGTTTTTT
CASRKQGTNEKLFF
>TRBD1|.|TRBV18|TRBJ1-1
TGTGCCAGCTCACAAACAGGGGGCTCATACACTGAAGCTTTCTTT
CASSQTGGSYTEAFF
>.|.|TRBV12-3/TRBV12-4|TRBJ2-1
TGTGCCAGCAGGACTAGATGGTACAATGAGCAGTTCTTC
CASRTRWYNEQFF
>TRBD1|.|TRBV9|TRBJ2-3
TGTGCCAGCAGCGTACAGGGGGTAGATACGCAGTATTTT
CASSVQGVDTQYF
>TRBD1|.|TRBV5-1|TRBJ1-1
TGCGCCAGCAGCTTGATGGCAGGGGGACCCAAAACTGAAGCTTTCTTT
CASSLMAGGPKTEAFF
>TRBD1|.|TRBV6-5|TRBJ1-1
TGTGCCAGCAGCCAAGGGGGCCTGAACACTGAAGCTTTCTTT
CASSQGGLNTEAFF
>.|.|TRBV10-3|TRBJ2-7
TGTGCCATCAGTGGATCGGTGCAATCGGACGAGCAGTACTTC
CAISGSVQSDEQYF
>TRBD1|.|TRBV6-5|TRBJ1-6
TGTGCCAGCAGAACGACAGGGGCTTTGAATTCACCCCTCCACTTT
CASRTTGALNSPLHF
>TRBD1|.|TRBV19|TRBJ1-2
TGTGCCAGTACTTCGTATACTAGACAGGGCTCTCACTATGGCTACACCTTC
CASTSYTRQGSHYGYTF
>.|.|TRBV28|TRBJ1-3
TGTGCCAGCAGTTTCGAAGTGGGGGGGAGTAGAGGAAACACCATATATTTT
CASSFEVGGSRGNTIYF
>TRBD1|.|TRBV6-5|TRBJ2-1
TGTGCCAGCAGTTACTCTGACAGGGGGAATTGGAATGAGCAGTTCTTC
CASSYSDRGNWNEQFF
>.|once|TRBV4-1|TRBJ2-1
TGCGCCAGCAGCCAAGATGGAGGCGGCGCCTGGGCTGAGCAGTTCTTC
CASSQDGGGAWAEQFF
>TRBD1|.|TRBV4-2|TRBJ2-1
TGTGCCAGCAGCCAAGGGGAGACAGGGTTTAAGTTCTTC
CASSQGETGFKFF
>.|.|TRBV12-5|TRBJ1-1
TGTGCTAGTGGTTTAGCAGGAGGAGCTTTCTTT
CASGLAGGAFF
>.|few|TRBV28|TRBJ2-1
TGTGCCAGCAGTCTACTCGGGGGTGAGCAGTTCTTC
CASSLLGGEQFF
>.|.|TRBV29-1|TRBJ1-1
TGCAGCGTAGACAGGCTGAACACTGAAGCTTTCTTT
CSVDRLNTEAFF
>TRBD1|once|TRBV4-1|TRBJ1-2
TGCGCCAGCAGCCATCCGGGACAGGGTAATGGCTACACCTTC
CASSHPGQGNGYTF
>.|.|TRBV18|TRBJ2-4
TGTGCCAGCTCACCGCGGGCCAAAAACATTCAGTACTTC
CASSPRAKNIQYF
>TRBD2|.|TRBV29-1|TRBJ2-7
TGCAGCGTGTACGGACTAGCGGGAACAAGTGAGCAGTACTTC
CSVYGLAGTSEQYF
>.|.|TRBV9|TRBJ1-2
TGTGCCAGCAGCGTAGCTACGGGTGTTAGTGGCTACACCTTC
CASSVATGVSGYTF
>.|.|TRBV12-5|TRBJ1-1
TGTGCTAGTGGTTTGTCCTTCACAGGGTTACCTGAAGCTTTCTTT
CASGLSFTGLPEAFF
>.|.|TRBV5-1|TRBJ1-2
TGCGCCAGCAGCCCGGACAAAAACTATGGCTACACCTTC
CASSPDKNYGYTF
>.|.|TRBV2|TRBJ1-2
TGTGCCAGCAGTACGGTGAACCTGGTGAGCGGCTACACCTTC
CASSTVNLVSGYTF
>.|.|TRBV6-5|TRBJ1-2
TGTGCCAGCAGTTACTCAACAGGCGGCTATGGCTACACCTTC
CASSYSTGGYGYTF
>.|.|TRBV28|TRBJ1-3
TGTGCCAGCAGTCCCCTCGGGGGGCTCGGGTCTGGAAACACCATATATTTT
CASSPLGGLGSGNTIYF
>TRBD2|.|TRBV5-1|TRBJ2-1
TGCGCCAGCAGCTTGTCTCGGGACCGACGGGAGGACCCGAGGGATAGGAGCTCCTACAATGAGCAGTTCTTC
CASSLSRDRREDPRDRSSYNEQFF
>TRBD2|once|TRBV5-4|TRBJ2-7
TGTGCCAGCAGCTTGGAGCGGGGCAACGAGCAGTACTTC
CASSLERGNEQYF
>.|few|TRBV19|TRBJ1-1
TGTGCCAGTAGTACGGCAGGGGTCATGAACACTGAAGCTTTCTTT
CASSTAGVMNTEAFF
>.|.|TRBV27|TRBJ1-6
TGTGCCAGCAGTTTGGACGGGAATTCTTCACCCCTCCACTTT
CASSLDGNSSPLHF
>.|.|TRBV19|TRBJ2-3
TGTGCCAGTAGTATCTTGGCAGGCACAGATACGCAGTATTTT
CASSILAGTDTQYF
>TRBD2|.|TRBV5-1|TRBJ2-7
TGCGCCAGCAGCGAACTAGCGGGAGGACCCCTCTCCTACGAGCAGTACTTC
CASSELAGGPLSYEQYF
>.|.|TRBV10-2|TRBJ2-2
TGCGCCAGCAGTGAGAGGTACAGGTCGAACACCGGGGAGCTGTTTTTT
CASSERYRSNTGELFF
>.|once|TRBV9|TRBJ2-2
TGTGCCAGCAGCGCCGGGAAAAAGGACACCGGGGAGCTGTTTTTT
CASSAGKKDTGELFF
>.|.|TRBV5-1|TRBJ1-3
TGCGCCAGCAGCTTGGGACAGGCGTTTGGAAACACCATATATTTT
CASSLGQAFGNTIYF
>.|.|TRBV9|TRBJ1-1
TGTGCCAGCAGTCCTCAGGCGAACACTGAAGCTTTCTTT
CASSPQANTEAFF
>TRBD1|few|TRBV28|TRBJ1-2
TGTGCCAGCAGGATTACAGGGGTGACTTCTAACTATGGCTACACCTTC
CASRITGVTSNYGYTF
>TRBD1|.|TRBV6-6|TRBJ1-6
TGTGCCAGCAGCCGACAGGGAGGAGGTACGAGCTCCTATAATTCACCCCTCCACTTT
CASSRQGGGTSSYNSPLHF
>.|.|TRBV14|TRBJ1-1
TGTGCCAGCAGCCATCTCGCGGGGAGGGGAGGCTTTGAAGCTTTCTTT
CASSHLAGRGGFEAFF
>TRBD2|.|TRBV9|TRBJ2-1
TGTGCCAGCAGCGGGGCGGGGGAATGGTTCTTC
CASSGAGEWFF
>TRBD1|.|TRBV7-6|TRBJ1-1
TGTGCCAGCAGCCCACAGGGGTACACTGAAGCTTTCTTT
CASSPQGYTEAFF
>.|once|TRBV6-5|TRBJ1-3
TGTGCCAGCAGTACGGCAGGGGTGGCTGGAAACACCATATATTTT
CASSTAGVAGNTIYF
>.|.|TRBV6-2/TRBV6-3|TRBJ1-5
TGTGCCAGCAGTACCGGACAACAGCCCCAGCATTTT
CASSTGQQPQHF
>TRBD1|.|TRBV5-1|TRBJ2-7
TGCGCCAGCAGCTTCCGGGACAGGGGAACGGGCGAGCAGTACTTC
CASSFRDRGTGEQYF
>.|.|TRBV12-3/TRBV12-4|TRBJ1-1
TGTGCCAGCAGTTCCGACACGAACACTGAAGCTTTCTTT
CASSSDTNTEAFF
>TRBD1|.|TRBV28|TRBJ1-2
TGTGCCAGCAGTTCCCCACAGGGGGGGTATGGCTACACCTTC
CASSSPQGGYGYTF
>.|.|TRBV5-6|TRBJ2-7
TGTGCCAGCAGCGCCTCGGGAGTAAGATACGAGCAGTACTTC
CASSASGVRYEQYF
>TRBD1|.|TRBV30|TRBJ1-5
TGTGCCTGGAGTCTAACAGGGGGCAATCAGCCCCAGCATTTT
CAWSLTGGNQPQHF
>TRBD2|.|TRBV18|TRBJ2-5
TGTGCCAGCTCACCGACTAGCGGCCTGTACCAAGAGACCCAGTACTTC
CASSPTSGLYQETQYF
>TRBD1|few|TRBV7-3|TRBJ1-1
TGTGCCAGCAGCCGGGACAGGGAGGCCACTGAAGCTTTCTTT
CASSRDREATEAFF
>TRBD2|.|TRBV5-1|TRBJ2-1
TGCGCCAGCAGCTTGGGGCGGGGGGGCTCCTACAATGAGCAGTTCTTC
CASSLGRGGSYNEQFF
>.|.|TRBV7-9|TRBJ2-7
TGTGCCAGCCGGTCTCTGGAGGACGAGCAGTACTTC
CASRSLEDEQYF
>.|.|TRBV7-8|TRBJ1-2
TGTGCCAGCAGCTTATTACAGACAAACTATGGCTACACCTTC
CASSLLQTNYGYTF
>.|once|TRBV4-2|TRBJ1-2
TGTGCCAGCAGCCAAGTGGGGAGGGGGAACTATGGCTACACCTTC
CASSQVGRGNYGYTF
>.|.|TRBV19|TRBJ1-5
TGTGCCAGTAGGGAGGGGATTCAGCCCCAGCATTTT
CASREGIQPQHF
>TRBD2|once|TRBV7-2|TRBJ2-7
TGTGCCAGCAGCTTCCCCGGGGGGAGCTCCTACGAGCAGTACTTC
CASSFPGGSSYEQYF
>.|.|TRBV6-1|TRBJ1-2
TGTGCCAGCAGTGAAGCCTACAGGGAACATGGCTACACCTTC
CASSEAYREHGYTF
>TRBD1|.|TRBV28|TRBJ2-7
TGTGCCAGCAGTTTTTACAGGGGCCACCCCTCCTACGAGCAGTACTTC
CASSFYRGHPSYEQYF
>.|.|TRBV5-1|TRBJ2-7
TGCGCCAGCAGCTTGGGAGACACGCTTTCCTACGAGCAGTACTTC
CASSLGDTLSYEQYF